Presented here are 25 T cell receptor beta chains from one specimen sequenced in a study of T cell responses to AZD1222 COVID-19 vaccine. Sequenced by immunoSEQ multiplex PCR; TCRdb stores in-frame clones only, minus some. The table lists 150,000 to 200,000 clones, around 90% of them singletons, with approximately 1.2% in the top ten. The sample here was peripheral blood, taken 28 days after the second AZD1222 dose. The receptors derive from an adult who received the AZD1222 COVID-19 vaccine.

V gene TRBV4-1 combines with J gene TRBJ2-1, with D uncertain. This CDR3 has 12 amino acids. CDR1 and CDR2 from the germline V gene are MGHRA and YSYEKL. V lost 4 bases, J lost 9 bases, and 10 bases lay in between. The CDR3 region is CASSPSSPEQFF. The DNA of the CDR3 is TGCGCCAGCAGCCCGAGCTCTCCTGAGCAGTTCTTC.

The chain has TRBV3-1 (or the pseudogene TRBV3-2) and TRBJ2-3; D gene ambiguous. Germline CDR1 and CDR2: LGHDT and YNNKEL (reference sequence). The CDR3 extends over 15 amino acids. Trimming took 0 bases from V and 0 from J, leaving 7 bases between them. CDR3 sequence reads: CASSQEGGSTDTQYF. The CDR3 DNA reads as TGTGCCAGCAGCCAAGAGGGTGGTAGCACAGATACGCAGTATTTT.

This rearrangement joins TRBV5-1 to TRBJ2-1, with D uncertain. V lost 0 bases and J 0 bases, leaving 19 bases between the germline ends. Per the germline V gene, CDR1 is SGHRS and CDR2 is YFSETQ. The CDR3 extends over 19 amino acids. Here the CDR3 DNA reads TGCGCCAGCAGCTTGGGTAGTAGTGCGGAATGGGGCTCCTACAATGAGCAGTTCTTC. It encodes CASSLGSSAEWGSYNEQFF.

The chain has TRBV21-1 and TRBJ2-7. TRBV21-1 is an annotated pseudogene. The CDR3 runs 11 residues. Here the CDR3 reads CASSKGGEQYF. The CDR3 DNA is TGTGCCAGCAGCAAAGGGGGTGAGCAGTACTTC.

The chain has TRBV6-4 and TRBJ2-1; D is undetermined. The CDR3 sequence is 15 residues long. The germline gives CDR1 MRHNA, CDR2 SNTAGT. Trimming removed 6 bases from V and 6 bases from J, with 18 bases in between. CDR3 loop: CASSARRPSPNEQFF. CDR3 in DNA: TGTGCCAGCAGCGCTCGCCGGCCCTCCCCCAATGAGCAGTTCTTC.

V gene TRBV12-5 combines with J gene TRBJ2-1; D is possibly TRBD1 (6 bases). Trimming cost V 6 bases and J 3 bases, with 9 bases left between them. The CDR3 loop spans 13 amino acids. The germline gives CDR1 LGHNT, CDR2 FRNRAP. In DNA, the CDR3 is TGTGCTAGTGGGGACAGTAACTACAATGAGCAGTTCTTC. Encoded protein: CASGDSNYNEQFF.

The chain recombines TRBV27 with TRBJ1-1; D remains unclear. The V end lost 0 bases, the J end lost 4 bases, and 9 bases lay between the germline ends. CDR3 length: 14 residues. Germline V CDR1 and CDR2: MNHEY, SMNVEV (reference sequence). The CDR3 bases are TGTGCCAGCAGTTTATCGGTGGAGACCACTGAAGCTTTCTTT. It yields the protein CASSLSVETTEAFF.

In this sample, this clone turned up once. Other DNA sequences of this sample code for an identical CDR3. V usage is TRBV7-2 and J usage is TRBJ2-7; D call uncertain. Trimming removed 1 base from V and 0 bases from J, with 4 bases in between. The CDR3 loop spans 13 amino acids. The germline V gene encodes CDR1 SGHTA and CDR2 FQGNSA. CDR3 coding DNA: TGTGCCAGCAGCTTAGGACCCTCCTACGAGCAGTACTTC. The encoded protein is CASSLGPSYEQYF. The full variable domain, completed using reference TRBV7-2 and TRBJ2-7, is GAGVSQSPSNKVTEKGKDVELRCDPISGHTALYWYRQSLGQGLEFLIYFQGNSAPDKSGLPSDRFSAERTGGSVSTLTIQRTQQEDSAVYLCASSLGPSYEQYFGPGTRLTVT.

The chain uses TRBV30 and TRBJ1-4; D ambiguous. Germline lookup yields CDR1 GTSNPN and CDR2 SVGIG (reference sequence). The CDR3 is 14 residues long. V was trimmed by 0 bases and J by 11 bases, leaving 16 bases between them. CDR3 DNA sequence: TGTGCCTGGAGTGTAATGGTGAACTCGGGGAAACTGTTTTTT. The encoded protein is CAWSVMVNSGKLFF. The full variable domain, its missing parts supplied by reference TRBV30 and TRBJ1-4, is SQTIHQWPATLVQPVGSPLSLECTVEGTSNPNLYWYRQAAGRGLQLLFYSVGIGQISSEVPQNLSASRPQDRQFILSSKKLLLSDSGFYLCAWSVMVNSGKLFFGSGTQLSVL.

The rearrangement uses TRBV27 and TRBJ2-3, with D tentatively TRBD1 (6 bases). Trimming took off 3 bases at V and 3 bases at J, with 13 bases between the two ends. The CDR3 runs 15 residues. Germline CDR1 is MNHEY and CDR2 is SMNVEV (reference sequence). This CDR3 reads CASSFTGQLTDTQYF. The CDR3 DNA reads TGTGCCAGCAGTTTCACGGGACAATTAACAGATACGCAGTATTTT.

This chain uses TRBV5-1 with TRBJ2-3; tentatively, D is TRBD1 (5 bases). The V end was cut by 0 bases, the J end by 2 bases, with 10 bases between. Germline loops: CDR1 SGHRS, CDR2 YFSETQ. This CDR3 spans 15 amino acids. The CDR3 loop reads CASSLVAGPTDTQYF. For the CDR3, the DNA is TGCGCCAGCAGCTTGGTCGCAGGGCCCACAGATACGCAGTATTTT. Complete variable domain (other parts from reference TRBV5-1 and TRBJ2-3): KAGVTQTPRYLIKTRGQQVTLSCSPISGHRSVSWYQQTPGQGLQFLFEYFSETQRNKGNFPGRFSGRQFSNSRSEMNVSTLELGDSALYLCASSLVAGPTDTQYFGPGTRLTVL.

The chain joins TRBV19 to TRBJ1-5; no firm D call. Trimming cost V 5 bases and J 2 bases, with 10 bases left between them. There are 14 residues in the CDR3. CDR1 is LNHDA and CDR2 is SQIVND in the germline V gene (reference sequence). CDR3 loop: CASSFSAGNQPQHF. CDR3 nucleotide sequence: TGTGCCAGTAGTTTCTCGGCTGGCAATCAGCCCCAGCATTTT.

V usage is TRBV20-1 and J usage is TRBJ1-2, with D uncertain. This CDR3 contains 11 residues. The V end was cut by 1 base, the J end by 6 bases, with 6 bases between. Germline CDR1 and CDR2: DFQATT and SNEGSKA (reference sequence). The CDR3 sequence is CSARVLDGYTF. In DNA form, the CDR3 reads TGCAGTGCTAGAGTGCTTGATGGCTACACCTTC.

CDR3 sequence (DNA): TGTGCCAGCAGTGAAGCTATAGGACAGGGACCGTATGGCTACACCTTC. This translates into CASSEAIGQGPYGYTF. The chain combines TRBV2 with TRBJ1-2, with 8 bases lining up with TRBD1. The CDR3 spans 16 residues. CDR1 and CDR2 from the germline V gene are SNHLY and FYNNEI. V dropped 0 bases and J dropped 5; count of bases not matched to a gene: 8. Based on the CDR3 plus reference TRBV2 and TRBJ1-2, the full variable domain is EPEVTQTPSHQVTQMGQEVILRCVPISNHLYFYWYRQILGQKVEFLVSFYNNEISEKSEIFDDQFSVERPDGSNFTLKIRSTKLEDSAMYFCASSEAIGQGPYGYTFGSGTRLTVV.

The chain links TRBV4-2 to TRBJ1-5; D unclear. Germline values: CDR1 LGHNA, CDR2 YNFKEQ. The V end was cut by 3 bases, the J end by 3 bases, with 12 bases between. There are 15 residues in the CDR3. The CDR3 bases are TGTGCCAGCAGCCAGAGCAGAACCTACAATCAGCCCCAGCATTTT. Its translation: CASSQSRTYNQPQHF.

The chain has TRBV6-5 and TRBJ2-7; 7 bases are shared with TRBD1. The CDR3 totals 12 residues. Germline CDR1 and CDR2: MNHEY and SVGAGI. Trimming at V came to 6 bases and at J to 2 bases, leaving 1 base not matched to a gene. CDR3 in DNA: TGTGCCAGCAGGCAGGGGGCCTACGAGCAGTACTTC. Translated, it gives CASRQGAYEQYF.

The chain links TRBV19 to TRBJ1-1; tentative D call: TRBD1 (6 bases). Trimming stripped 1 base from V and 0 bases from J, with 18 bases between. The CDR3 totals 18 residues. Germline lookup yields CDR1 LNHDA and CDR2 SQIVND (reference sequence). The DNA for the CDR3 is TGTGCCAGTAGTATAGTAGGGGGACGAGGAGCCATGAACACTGAAGCTTTCTTT. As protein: CASSIVGGRGAMNTEAFF.

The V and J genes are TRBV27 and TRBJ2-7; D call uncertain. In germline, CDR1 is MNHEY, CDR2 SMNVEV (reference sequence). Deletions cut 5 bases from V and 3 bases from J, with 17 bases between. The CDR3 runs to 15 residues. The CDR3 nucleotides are TGTGCCAGCAGTAGTATTCCCACCACGGGCTACGAGCAGTACTTC. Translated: CASSSIPTTGYEQYF.

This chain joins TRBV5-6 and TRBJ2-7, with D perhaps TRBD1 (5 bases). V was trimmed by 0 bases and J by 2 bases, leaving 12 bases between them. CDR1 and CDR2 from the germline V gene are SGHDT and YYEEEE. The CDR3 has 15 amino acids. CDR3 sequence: CASSLGTDSPYEQYF. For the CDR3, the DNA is TGTGCCAGCAGCTTGGGTACAGACAGTCCCTACGAGCAGTACTTC. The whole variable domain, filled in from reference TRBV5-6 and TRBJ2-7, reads DAGVTQSPTHLIKTRGQQVTLRCSPKSGHDTVSWYQQALGQGPQFIFQYYEEEERQRGNFPDRFSGHQFPNYSSELNVNALLLGDSALYLCASSLGTDSPYEQYFGPGTRLTVT.

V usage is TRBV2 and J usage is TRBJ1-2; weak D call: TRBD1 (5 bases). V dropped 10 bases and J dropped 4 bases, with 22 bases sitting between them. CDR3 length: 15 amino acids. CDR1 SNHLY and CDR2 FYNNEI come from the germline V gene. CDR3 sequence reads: CATTRPGPGVYGYTF. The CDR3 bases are TGTGCCACTACCCGACCGGGACCTGGGGTCTATGGCTACACCTTC. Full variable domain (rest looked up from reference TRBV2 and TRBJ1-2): EPEVTQTPSHQVTQMGQEVILRCVPISNHLYFYWYRQILGQKVEFLVSFYNNEISEKSEIFDDQFSVERPDGSNFTLKIRSTKLEDSAMYFCATTRPGPGVYGYTFGSGTRLTVV.

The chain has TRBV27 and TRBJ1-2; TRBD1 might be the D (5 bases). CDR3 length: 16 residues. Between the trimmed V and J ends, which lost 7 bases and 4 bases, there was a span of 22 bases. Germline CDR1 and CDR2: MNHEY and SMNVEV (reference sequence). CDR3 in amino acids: CASNPGLDPLGYGYTF. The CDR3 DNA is TGTGCCAGCAATCCGGGACTTGACCCATTGGGCTATGGCTACACCTTC.

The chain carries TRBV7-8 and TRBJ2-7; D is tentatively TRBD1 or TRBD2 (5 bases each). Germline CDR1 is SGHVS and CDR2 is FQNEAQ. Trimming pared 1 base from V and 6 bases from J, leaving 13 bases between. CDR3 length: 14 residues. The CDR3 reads CASSLGEGTVEQYF. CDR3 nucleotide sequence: TGTGCCAGCAGCTTAGGGGAAGGGACGGTCGAGCAGTACTTC. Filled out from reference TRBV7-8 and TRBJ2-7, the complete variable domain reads GAGVSQSPRYKVAKRGQDVALRCDPISGHVSLFWYQQALGQGPEFLTYFQNEAQLDKSGLPSDRFFAERPEGSVSTLKIQRTQQEDSAVYLCASSLGEGTVEQYFGPGTRLTVT.

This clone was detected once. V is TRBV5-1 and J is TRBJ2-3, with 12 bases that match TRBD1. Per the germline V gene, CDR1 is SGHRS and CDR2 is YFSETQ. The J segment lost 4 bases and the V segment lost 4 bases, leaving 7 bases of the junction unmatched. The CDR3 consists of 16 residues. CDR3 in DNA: TGCGCCAGCAGCCTCGGGACAGGGGGCCGCGCAGATACGCAGTATTTT. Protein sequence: CASSLGTGGRADTQYF.

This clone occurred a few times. The CDR3 DNA reads as TGTGCCAGCAGCTTTCAGGGCGGGCTCGAGCAGTACTTC. Translating it yields CASSFQGGLEQYF. This chain links TRBV7-3 with TRBJ2-7, with D perhaps TRBD1 or TRBD2 (5 bases each). CDR3 length equals 13 residues. Germline CDR1 and CDR2: SGHTA and FQGTGA. Between the trimmed V and J ends, which lost 3 bases and 6 bases, there was a span of 12 bases.

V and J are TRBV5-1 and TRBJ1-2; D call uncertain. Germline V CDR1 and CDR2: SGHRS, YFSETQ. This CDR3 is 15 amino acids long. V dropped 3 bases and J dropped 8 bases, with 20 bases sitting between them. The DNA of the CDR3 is TGCGCCAGCAGCTCAGGCGAACAGTCCGGTAGGGGCTACACCTTC. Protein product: CASSSGEQSGRGYTF.